This T cell receptor (beta chain) was captured in a study of control samples from healthy donors and cancer patients (dated by TCRdb to about 2020). Library preparation was by the immunoSEQ multiplex PCR assay. Sourced from immuneACCESS, this table was stored by TCRdb with only in-frame sequences that have V and J called. A share of the clones is absent; for the studies checked, an unresolved V gene accounts for under half, and the remainder has no known explanation. Across this sample there are around 150,000 clones, with about 94% seen only once. Around 9.3% of the sample rests with the top ten. CDR1 SGHDN and CDR2 FVKESK are derived from the germline V gene. The CDR3 covers 14 residues, taking in both the cysteine and the phenylalanine. The read is trimmed to its CDR3 DNA, 42 bases read in frame from base 1. V lost 4 bases and J lost 8 bases, and the count of bases not matched to a germline gene is 7.

Concerning this clone: The clone's antigen remains unknown. Nothing much larger sits one base from this clone, and base qualities are not available.

The chain employs TRBV14 and TRBJ1-4; TRBD1 fits 7 bases in the junction. Sample: blood. This receptor was taken from a woman between 35 and 50 years old in good health. The nucleotide sequence reads as follows: TGTGCCAGCAGCCCTCGACAGGGAAGGGAAAAACTGTTTTTT. The resulting protein is CASSPRQGREKLFF.